This T cell receptor (beta chain) was sequenced in a study of blood T cell repertoires in COVID-19. About the study: Sources were T cells, B-cell-depleted T cells, or PBMCs; the material itself was cDNA or gDNA.

This CDR3 is built from 15 residues. The germline CDR1 and CDR2 sequences are MDHEN and SYDVKM. With 4 bases removed from V and 9 bases from J, the gap between germline ends came to 19 bases. As processed by the authors: Amplifying reference gene primers gave estimates of nucleated cell counts. Using immunoSEQ multiplex PCR, the repertoire was profiled, and TCRdb retains in-frame clones only, with some absent. V, J and clone size are those of that table, while D and trimming were read from the DNA. The sample has under 300,000 clones, 79% seen once. The source material was peripheral blood. The TCR comes from a woman aged 40 to 50 with active or convalescent COVID-19. V is TRBV28 and J is TRBJ1-5; D possibly corresponds to TRBD1 (6 bases). The CDR3 coding sequence is TGTGCCAGCAGTTCGGGACAAGCTGCGGTAGGGCCCCAGCATTTT. This codes for CASSSGQAAVGPQHF.